Each of the 18 T cell receptor beta chains below was sequenced from the same sample in a study of T cell responses to AZD1222 COVID-19 vaccine. Some clones are missing from TCRdb's copy, which holds only in-frame ones; the method was immunoSEQ multiplex PCR. The data show 100,000 to 150,000 clones, 75% to 90% seen once. This specimen was peripheral blood, taken on day 0 of AZD1222 vaccination. These receptors were taken from an adult in good health.

The chain carries TRBV11-3 and TRBJ1-1; maybe TRBD1 (5 bases). The V end was cut by 5 bases, the J end by 5 bases, with 15 bases between. The CDR3 runs to 14 residues. The germline CDR1 and CDR2 sequences are SGHNT and YENEEA. The CDR3 DNA is TGTGCCAGCAGCCAATTTGGGGGGACTACTGAAGCTTTCTTT. Residues: CASSQFGGTTEAFF. The full variable domain, with the rest looked up from reference TRBV11-3 and TRBJ1-1, is EAGVVQSPRYKIIEKKQPVAFWCNPISGHNTLYWYLQNLGQGPELLIRYENEEAVDDSQLPKDRFSAERLKGVDSTLKIQPAELGDSAVYLCASSQFGGTTEAFFGQGTRLTVV.

This clone was seen a handful of times. The V call is TRBV10-3, the J call TRBJ2-1, with D perhaps TRBD2 (5 bases). V was trimmed by 6 bases and J by 9 bases, leaving 15 bases between them. Per the germline V gene, CDR1 is ENHRY and CDR2 is SYGVKD. The CDR3 is 13 amino acids. As DNA, the CDR3 is TGTGCCATCAGCAAAGATCCGGGGATTGAGCAGTTCTTC. Amino acids: CAISKDPGIEQFF.

This clone was recorded a few times. This chain joins TRBV21-1 and TRBJ2-4; no check of the table's D call, TRBD2, against the DNA was made. TRBV21-1 is shown as a pseudogene. The length of the CDR3 is 18 residues. In DNA, the CDR3 is TGTGCCAGCAGCAAACCTTGGTTTCTGTCCGGTAACGAAAACATTCAGTACTTC. Residues: CASSKPWFLSGNENIQYF.

The chain couples TRBV2 to TRBJ2-7; no clear D gene. In germline, CDR1 is SNHLY, CDR2 FYNNEI. The CDR3 length is 12 residues. V gave up 4 bases and J gave up 2 bases, with 6 bases separating them. The CDR3 region is CASSGHAYEQYF. For the CDR3, the DNA is TGTGCCAGCAGTGGACACGCCTACGAGCAGTACTTC.

The chain employs TRBV11-3 and TRBJ1-4, with D tentatively TRBD1 (5 bases). The CDR3 contains 16 residues. V dropped 4 bases and J dropped 0 bases, with 12 bases sitting between them. Germline V CDR1 and CDR2: SGHNT, YENEEA. CDR3 sequence: CASSSAPTATNEKLFF. The CDR3 coding sequence is TGTGCCAGCAGCTCCGCCCCGACAGCAACTAATGAAAAACTGTTTTTT.

The CDR3 DNA reads as TGTGCCAGCAGCTTATTGGGGAGCTCCTACAATGAGCAGTTCTTC. As protein: CASSLLGSSYNEQFF. This rearrangement joins TRBV7-2 to TRBJ2-1; possibly TRBD2 for D (5 bases). The V and J ends lost 2 bases and 0 bases respectively, with 8 bases between them. The CDR3 totals 15 residues. Germline-derived CDR1 and CDR2 are SGHTA and FQGNSA.

The chain links TRBV10-3 to TRBJ2-1, with 13 bases lining up with TRBD2. CDR3 length equals 17 residues. Unmatched junction bases numbered 5, after V lost 5 bases and J lost 1 base. From germline, CDR1 is ENHRY and CDR2 SYGVKD. The CDR3 loop is CAISPGLAGYSYNEQFF. Here the CDR3 DNA reads TGTGCCATCAGTCCGGGACTAGCGGGATATTCCTACAATGAGCAGTTCTTC.

The V gene is TRBV4-1, the J gene TRBJ2-5, with 9 bases that match TRBD2. CDR1 is MGHRA and CDR2 is YSYEKL in the germline V gene. V dropped 0 bases and J dropped 5; count of bases not matched to a gene: 10. The CDR3 runs 17 residues. The CDR3, as DNA: TGCGCCAGCAGCCAAGATGTAGCGGATACTAGCGGGGAGACCCAGTACTTC. Translating it yields CASSQDVADTSGETQYF.

This clone was found once. The chain has TRBV6-5 and TRBJ1-2; 11 bases are a match to TRBD1. There are 14 residues in the CDR3. Losses at the gene ends were 7 bases for V and 7 bases for J; bases not matched to a gene: 8. Germline V CDR1 and CDR2: MNHEY, SVGAGI. CDR3 region: CASIGTGGFSGYTF. The CDR3 DNA is TGTGCCAGCATCGGGACAGGGGGTTTTAGTGGCTACACCTTC.

The rearrangement joins TRBV7-6 to TRBJ1-3; no definite D call. The CDR3 covers 18 residues. Germline CDR1 reads SGHVS; CDR2 reads FNYEAQ. The V end was cut by 3 bases, the J end by 0 bases, with 18 bases between. In DNA form, the CDR3 reads TGTGCCAGCAGCTTCAACTTTTTTCAGGCCCCCTCTGGAAACACCATATATTTT. Protein: CASSFNFFQAPSGNTIYF.

A few counts support this clone. The chain joins TRBV6-1 to TRBJ2-2, with 8 nucleotides matching TRBD1. The length of the CDR3 is 18 residues. The V gene's germline CDR1 is MNHNS and CDR2 SASEGT. V dropped 2 bases and J dropped 7; count of bases not matched to a gene: 15. The CDR3 DNA reads as TGTGCCAGCAGTGAACGCGAAGGCAGGGGGCCCGTCGGCGGGGAGCTGTTTTTT. Translated, it gives CASSEREGRGPVGGELFF.

The CDR3 nucleotides are TGTGCCAGCAGTTATATGGACACAACTAATGAAAAACTGTTTTTT. Translation: CASSYMDTTNEKLFF. The rearrangement joins TRBV6-6 to TRBJ1-4, with D perhaps matching TRBD1 (5 bases). This CDR3 has 15 amino acids. Germline CDR1 MNHNY, CDR2 SVGAGI (reference sequence). The V end lost 3 bases, the J end lost 0 bases, and 8 bases lay between the germline ends.

V and J are TRBV15 and TRBJ1-6, with no clear D. Germline CDR1 reads LNHNV; CDR2 reads YYDKDF (reference sequence). V was pared by 1 base and J by 10 bases, with 8 bases between. This CDR3 has 13 residues. The CDR3 spells CATSRGVGSPLHF. As DNA, the CDR3 is TGTGCCACCAGCAGAGGCGTGGGGTCACCCCTCCACTTT.

V usage is TRBV13 and J usage is TRBJ1-2, with D maybe TRBD1 (5 bases). Germline V gene lookup returns CDR1 PRHDT and CDR2 FYEKMQ (reference sequence). The CDR3 runs 14 residues. V shed 5 bases and J shed 0 bases, with 10 bases lying between them. As DNA, the CDR3 is TGTGCCAGCAGCGGGACGGAAACTAACTATGGCTACACCTTC. The encoded protein is CASSGTETNYGYTF. Combining the CDR3 with reference TRBV13 and TRBJ1-2 gives the whole variable domain AAGVIQSPRHLIKEKRETATLKCYPIPRHDTVYWYQQGPGQDPQFLISFYEKMQSDKGSIPDRFSAQQFSDYHSELNMSSLELGDSALYFCASSGTETNYGYTFGSGTRLTVV.

The rearrangement joins TRBV5-1 to TRBJ1-5, with a possible D match to TRBD1 (5 bases). There are 15 residues in the CDR3. Germline values: CDR1 SGHRS, CDR2 YFSETQ. V was pared by 4 bases and J by 1 base, with 12 bases between. The CDR3 region is CASSDQGGSNQPQHF. DNA of the CDR3: TGCGCCAGCAGCGATCAGGGAGGCAGCAATCAGCCCCAGCATTTT.

J is TRBJ2-5 and V is TRBV10-3, with a tentative D call TRBD1 (5 bases). Trimming pared 6 bases from V and 1 base from J, leaving 9 bases between. Germline values: CDR1 ENHRY, CDR2 SYGVKD. The CDR3 has 13 residues. The CDR3 loop reads CAIRQALQETQYF. The CDR3, as DNA: TGTGCCATCAGACAGGCGCTCCAAGAGACCCAGTACTTC.

V and J are TRBV11-3 and TRBJ1-2, with D tentatively TRBD1 (6 bases). V lost 4 bases to trimming and J lost 0 bases, with 12 bases between them. This CDR3 is 15 amino acids long. Germline assignment: CDR1 SGHNT and CDR2 YENEEA. CDR3 residues: CASSSTGTTNYGYTF. Here the CDR3 DNA reads TGTGCCAGCAGCTCAACCGGGACAACTAACTATGGCTACACCTTC.

The rearrangement joins TRBV6-5 to TRBJ1-4, with no clear D. Per germline, CDR1 MNHEY and CDR2 SVGAGI. The ends were cut back, 10 bases at V and 1 base at J, with 13 bases in the middle. The CDR3 runs 14 residues. CDR3 residues: CATRPYLTNEKLFF. In DNA form, the CDR3 reads TGTGCCACGCGTCCATACTTAACTAATGAAAAACTGTTTTTT.